Below are 23 T cell receptor beta chains sequenced from a single sample in a study of brain T cells in children with intractable seizures. Produced via immunoSEQ multiplex PCR; TCRdb's table is partial and in-frame only. This sample has hundreds of thousands of clones, with approximately 93% found just once. As to time point: blood from clinic visit 5 months post-surgery; TSC patient then seizure free. The sample here was peripheral blood, taken about 5 months after surgery. All receptors come from a boy in the first two years of life with tuberous sclerosis and intractable seizures.

The chain couples TRBV7-9 to TRBJ1-1; D unclear. This CDR3 region has 12 residues. Trimming stripped 1 base from V and 8 bases from J, with 8 bases between. Germline V lookup: CDR1 SEHNR, CDR2 FQNEAQ (reference sequence). CDR3 sequence reads: CASSLVGREAFF. The CDR3 DNA is TGTGCCAGCAGCTTAGTAGGTAGGGAAGCTTTCTTT.

In its sample, this clone was seen once. The genes are TRBV5-6 and TRBJ1-6; D unclear. CDR1 SGHDT and CDR2 YYEEEE come from the germline V gene. The germline V and J ends were trimmed by 2 bases and 5 bases, with 8 bases remaining between them. CDR3 length: 14 amino acids. In nucleotides, the CDR3 is TGTGCCAGCAGCTTCGACGGTGATAATTCACCCCTCCACTTT. Its translation is CASSFDGDNSPLHF.

The V gene is TRBV9, the J gene TRBJ2-1, with TRBD2 matching 8 bases. The CDR3 totals 13 residues. The J segment lost 8 bases and the V segment lost 5 bases, leaving 6 bases of the junction unmatched. Germline V CDR1 and CDR2: SGDLS, YYNGEE. CDR3 coding DNA: TGTGCCAGCAGACCCAGCGGGGGCCATGAGCAGTTCTTC. Translated: CASRPSGGHEQFF.

This sequence joins TRBV6-6 and TRBJ1-1; D gene unclear. CDR1 and CDR2 (germline): MNHNY, SVGAGI (reference sequence). The CDR3 has 15 amino acids. Trimming took off 0 bases at V and 5 bases at J, with 13 bases between the two ends. The CDR3 nucleotides are TGTGCCAGCAGTTACTCGATGACACCAGGAACTGAAGCTTTCTTT. Its translation is CASSYSMTPGTEAFF.

The rearrangement uses TRBV30 and TRBJ1-3; D unclear. The CDR3 has 14 amino acids. Deletions cut 4 bases from V and 0 bases from J, with 10 bases between. Per germline, CDR1 GTSNPN and CDR2 SVGIG (reference sequence). CDR3 nucleotides: TGTGCCTGGAAGGTCAGCAGCTCTGGAAACACCATATATTTT. Its protein product is CAWKVSSSGNTIYF.

This chain joins TRBV7-9 and TRBJ2-1; D might be TRBD2 (6 bases). The ends were cut back, 3 bases at V and 0 bases at J, with 15 bases in the middle. CDR1 is SEHNR, CDR2 FQNEAQ, per germline (reference sequence). The CDR3 is 17 residues long. CDR3 coding DNA: TGTGCCAGCAGCTTTCGGCTAGCGCCGAGCTCCTACAATGAGCAGTTCTTC. Amino acid sequence: CASSFRLAPSSYNEQFF.

V usage is TRBV27 and J usage is TRBJ2-1; tentatively, D is TRBD1 (6 bases). V was cut by 4 bases and J by 8 bases, with 18 bases left in between. In germline, CDR1 is MNHEY, CDR2 SMNVEV (reference sequence). The CDR3 totals 15 residues. In DNA, the CDR3 is TGTGCCAGCAGTTCAATCCTACAGGGATTTGATGAGCAGTTCTTC. Its protein product is CASSSILQGFDEQFF.

The chain carries TRBV21-1 and TRBJ1-3. TRBV21-1 is a listed pseudogene. The CDR3 contains 13 residues. In DNA, the CDR3 is TGTGCCATTGCCCAGGGACGTGGAAACACCATATATTTT. Translated: CAIAQGRGNTIYF.

The rearrangement links TRBV30 to TRBJ2-7; the D gene is possibly TRBD2 (6 bases). Germline CDR1 is GTSNPN and CDR2 is SVGIG (reference sequence). The germline V and J ends were trimmed by 3 bases and 1 base, with 13 bases remaining between them. The CDR3 is 14 residues long. The CDR3 nucleotides are TGTGCCTGGAGCCCGGGACTCCTTTCCTACGAGCAGTACTTC. Amino acid sequence: CAWSPGLLSYEQYF.

The chain combines TRBV6-1 with TRBJ2-1, with 14 bases lining up with TRBD2. Germline loops: CDR1 MNHNS, CDR2 SASEGT. The CDR3 consists of 14 residues. V lost 6 bases, J lost 7 bases, and 2 bases stayed unmatched. Here the CDR3 DNA reads TGTGCCAGCAGGGGGACTAGCGGGGGTAATGAGCAGTTCTTC. It is translated as CASRGTSGGNEQFF.

CDR3 amino acids: CASSIPDRGVGQPQHF. DNA of the CDR3: TGTGCCAGTAGTATACCAGACAGGGGAGTCGGTCAGCCCCAGCATTTT. The rearrangement uses TRBV19 and TRBJ1-5; 8 bases line up with TRBD1. This CDR3 region has 16 residues. With V trimmed by 2 bases and J by 6 bases, 9 bases remained unmatched. From germline, CDR1 is LNHDA and CDR2 SQIVND (reference sequence).

The V and J genes are TRBV29-1 and TRBJ2-3; D is unresolved. Per germline, CDR1 SQVTM and CDR2 ANQGSEA. V lost 4 bases, J lost 1 base, and 12 bases lay in between. The CDR3 totals 14 residues. The CDR3 sequence is CSVVEESRTDTQYF. The CDR3 DNA is TGCAGCGTTGTCGAAGAGTCCCGCACAGATACGCAGTATTTT.

This chain uses TRBV20-1 with TRBJ2-1, with D possibly being TRBD2 (5 bases). CDR3 length: 17 residues. The germline CDR1 and CDR2 sequences are DFQATT and SNEGSKA (reference sequence). The V end lost 3 bases, the J end lost 7 bases, and 25 bases lay between the germline ends. The CDR3 region is CSASGLSGPVWRNEQFF. CDR3 coding DNA: TGCAGTGCTAGTGGGTTATCCGGCCCAGTATGGAGGAATGAGCAGTTCTTC.

The chain recombines TRBV11-3 with TRBJ1-1; no definite D call. CDR1 and CDR2 (germline): SGHNT, YENEEA. V was clipped by 5 bases and J by 4 bases, with 14 bases between them. The CDR3 totals 14 residues. CDR3 sequence (DNA): TGTGCCAGCAGCCCGGTCCTGGTCCCCACTGAAGCTTTCTTT. Translating it yields CASSPVLVPTEAFF.

The chain carries TRBV4-1 and TRBJ2-2; D is unclear. Trimming cost V 3 bases and J 8 bases, with 22 bases left between them. The CDR3 is 17 residues long. Germline V gene lookup returns CDR1 MGHRA and CDR2 YSYEKL. This chain's CDR3 is CASSHPVRGSHLGELFF. CDR3 bases: TGCGCCAGCAGCCACCCGGTGCGTGGCAGCCACTTAGGGGAGCTGTTTTTT.

This chain links TRBV12-3 or TRBV12-4 with TRBJ1-5, with a possible D match to TRBD1 (5 bases). V was clipped by 7 bases and J by 3 bases, with 10 bases between them. The CDR3 spans 13 residues. The CDR3 reads CASTRGYNQPQHF. CDR3 DNA: TGTGCCAGCACTCGGGGGTACAATCAGCCCCAGCATTTT.

The rearrangement joins TRBV11-1 to TRBJ2-3; unclear D gene. CDR1 is SGHAT and CDR2 is FQDESV in the germline V gene (reference sequence). The CDR3 has 12 residues. V lost 3 bases, J lost 4 bases, and 5 bases lay in between. The CDR3 DNA follows: TGTGCCAGCAGCTTTTTCGCAGATACGCAGTATTTT. Amino acid sequence: CASSFFADTQYF.

The CDR3 coding sequence is TGCGCCAGCAGCCAAGTTCTTGGGCGGGAGGGCTATAGTGAGCAGTTCTTC. Its translation is CASSQVLGREGYSEQFF. V gene TRBV4-1 combines with J gene TRBJ2-1, with TRBD2 matching over 9 bases. Germline V lookup: CDR1 MGHRA, CDR2 YSYEKL. The ends lost 1 base at V and 9 bases at J; junction bases unmatched: 13. This CDR3 region has 17 residues.

V and J are TRBV7-8 and TRBJ2-1; 7 bases line up with TRBD1. The V gene end was trimmed by 5 bases and the J gene end by 8 bases; junction bases not matched to a gene: 9. Germline CDR1 and CDR2: SGHVS and FQNEAQ. This CDR3 comprises 14 residues. This CDR3 is CASSTGDDGYEQFF. The CDR3 bases are TGTGCCAGCAGCACAGGGGATGACGGCTATGAGCAGTTCTTC.

This chain uses TRBV12-3 or TRBV12-4 with TRBJ2-3, with D possibly being TRBD1 (6 bases). Deletions cut 9 bases from V and 3 bases from J, with 10 bases between. The CDR3 contains 12 residues. CDR3 protein: CASTGSTDTQYF. The CDR3 DNA reads TGTGCCAGTACAGGGTCTACAGATACGCAGTATTTT.

V usage is TRBV19 and J usage is TRBJ1-2; D may be TRBD1 (6 bases). The V gene's germline CDR1 is LNHDA and CDR2 SQIVND (reference sequence). CDR3 size: 16 residues. Between the trimmed V and J ends, which lost 4 bases and 0 bases, there was a span of 15 bases. The CDR3 nucleotides are TGTGCCAGTAGTAGGTCGGGTGCAGGGGCTAACTATGGCTACACCTTC. This encodes CASSRSGAGANYGYTF.

The chain links TRBV5-1 to TRBJ2-3; D not certain. Germline CDR1 and CDR2: SGHRS and YFSETQ. The CDR3 loop spans 15 amino acids. V lost 7 bases to trimming and J lost 0 bases, with 15 bases between them. The CDR3 DNA sequence: TGCGCCAGCTCTATTGAGGCCCCTAGCACAGATACGCAGTATTTT. It specifies CASSIEAPSTDTQYF.

V gene TRBV7-2 combines with J gene TRBJ1-1; tentatively, D is TRBD1 (6 bases). The CDR3 spans 13 residues. Trimming left V 7 bases short and J 4 bases short, with 13 bases between. CDR1 and CDR2 from the germline V gene are SGHTA and FQGNSA. Written as DNA, the CDR3 is TGTGCCAGCATTAGGGGGGGCGGCACTGAAGCTTTCTTT. It encodes CASIRGGGTEAFF.